The rows below give T cell receptor beta chains drawn from one sample of a study of response to subunit inactivated influenza vaccine. TCRdb reanalysed the RT-PCR reads using MiXCR and keeps one entry per CDR3 protein. The sample has 170,000 or so distinct CDR3 sequences; about 10% are singletons. The sequences come from CD8+ T cells sorted from PBMCs, collected around 2 years after vaccination. The receptors shown here come from a man aged 50 to 69 who received an inactivated influenza vaccine. Both conserved end residues are part of each CDR3. The order of the fields is CDR3 protein, CDR3 DNA, clone size, J gene, V gene, D gene. A D gene is named only where the DNA matches it firmly. Size is stated for part of the rows, as once, few or many counts, or as a class when the clone is expanded.

CDR3 protein: CAISESPQGGTYEQYF; CDR3 DNA: TGTGCCATCAGTGAGTCTCCGCAGGGGGGGACCTACGAGCAGTACTTC; clone size: NA; J gene: TRBJ2-7; V gene: TRBV10-3; D gene: NA
CDR3 protein: CASSLEGATTDTQYF; CDR3 DNA: TGTGCCAGCAGCCTGGAAGGGGCCACCACAGATACGCAGTATTTT; clone size: many; J gene: TRBJ2-3; V gene: TRBV12-3/TRBV12-4; D gene: NA
CDR3 protein: CASSSLTSNQPQHF; CDR3 DNA: TGTGCCAGCAGCTCCTTAACCAGCAATCAGCCCCAGCATTTT; clone size: NA; J gene: TRBJ1-5; V gene: TRBV27; D gene: NA
CDR3 protein: CASSPVFGRTSYEQYF; CDR3 DNA: TGTGCCAGCAGCCCCGTTTTCGGGAGGACATCCTACGAGCAGTACTTC; clone size: many; J gene: TRBJ2-7; V gene: TRBV3-1; D gene: TRBD2
CDR3 protein: CAWSVGVSVSNQPQHF; CDR3 DNA: TGTGCCTGGAGTGTAGGGGTCAGCGTTAGCAATCAGCCCCAGCATTTT; clone size: few; J gene: TRBJ1-5; V gene: TRBV30; D gene: NA
CDR3 protein: CASSPEIYEQYF; CDR3 DNA: TGTGCCAGCAGCCCCGAGATATACGAGCAGTACTTC; clone size: NA; J gene: TRBJ2-7; V gene: TRBV28; D gene: NA
CDR3 protein: CASSISGSYNEQFF; CDR3 DNA: TGTGCCAGTAGTATTTCCGGATCCTACAATGAGCAGTTCTTC; clone size: few; J gene: TRBJ2-1; V gene: TRBV19; D gene: NA
CDR3 protein: CATSRGDSPYEQYF; CDR3 DNA: TGTGCCACCAGCAGAGGGGACAGCCCCTACGAGCAGTACTTC; clone size: few; J gene: TRBJ2-7; V gene: TRBV15; D gene: TRBD1
CDR3 protein: CASSVGRQFFMNTEAFF; CDR3 DNA: TGCGCCAGCAGTGTGGGGAGGCAGTTTTTCATGAACACTGAAGCTTTCTTT; clone size: NA; J gene: TRBJ1-1; V gene: TRBV4-3; D gene: NA
CDR3 protein: CASSLDGQYYEQYF; CDR3 DNA: TGCGCCAGCAGCTTGGACGGACAGTACTACGAGCAGTACTTC; clone size: NA; J gene: TRBJ2-7; V gene: TRBV5-1; D gene: NA
CDR3 protein: CAISEMGYSGTGELFF; CDR3 DNA: TGTGCCATCAGTGAAATGGGGTACTCCGGCACCGGGGAGCTGTTTTTT; clone size: NA; J gene: TRBJ2-2; V gene: TRBV10-3; D gene: NA
CDR3 protein: CASSQEEVARNSPLHF; CDR3 DNA: TGTGCCAGCAGCCAAGAAGAGGTCGCCCGAAATTCACCCCTCCACTTT; clone size: NA; J gene: TRBJ1-6; V gene: TRBV3-1; D gene: NA
CDR3 protein: CASSPGTWGYNEQFF; CDR3 DNA: TGCGCCAGCAGCCCCGGGACTTGGGGTTACAATGAGCAGTTCTTC; clone size: few; J gene: TRBJ2-1; V gene: TRBV4-1; D gene: NA